By its share, the clone carrying this TCR beta chain is medium-sized. At one of its ends the junction is not consistent with the germline gene, which may arise from a read error. TCR libraries were prepared from 15 ng of total RNA with the QIAseq Immune Repertoire TCR panel. TCRdb itself ran the reads through MiXCR, one entry per CDR3 protein. Of approximately 220 distinct CDR3 sequences in the sample, 5% to 6.5% were seen once. Live CD3+CD8+TCRalphabeta+ cells were sorted into four subsets by PD-1 and/or TIGIT. The germline V gene encodes CDR1 GTSNPN and CDR2 SVGIG (reference sequence). The CDR3 is 14 amino acids. These data originate in a study of circulating CD8 cells and anti-PD-1 response in melanoma.

This clonotype was obtained from a human donor with melanoma. The sequencing here drew on CD8+ T cells from PBMCs, taken at baseline or after one month of anti-PD-1 therapy (not recorded which). The V and J genes are TRBV30 and TRBJ2-7; unclear D gene. This CDR3 is CAWSISVSIYGQYF. Written as DNA, the CDR3 is TGTGCCTGGAGTATTTCAGTTTCCATATACGGGCAGTACTTC.